Below are 5 T cell receptor beta chains sequenced from a single sample in a study of T cell repertoires in ileal Crohn's disease. The assay was immunoSEQ multiplex PCR, and TCRdb's table has in-frame clones only and misses some. The sample records about 15,000 clones, just under 80% being singletons. This sample's time point: neoterminal ileum biopsy at postoperative endoscopy, about 6 months after surgery. The source material was ileal tissue. The source is an adult with Crohn's disease.

The chain is built from TRBV10-3 and TRBJ2-7; weak D call: TRBD1 (5 bases). This CDR3 region has 13 residues. Between the trimmed V and J ends, which lost 6 bases and 5 bases, there was a span of 14 bases. The V gene's germline CDR1 is ENHRY and CDR2 SYGVKD. This chain's CDR3 is CAIRDEFRDEQYF. In DNA, the CDR3 is TGTGCCATCAGGGACGAGTTCAGGGACGAGCAGTACTTC.

Relative to its sample, this clone is large. V usage is TRBV11-2 and J usage is TRBJ1-1; 9 bases line up with TRBD1. Germline CDR1 SGHAT, CDR2 FQNNGV. The V segment lost 3 bases and the J segment 4 bases; nucleotides outside the gene matches: 12. CDR3 length: 17 amino acids. CDR3 bases: TGTGCCAGCAGCTTCGGATTACAGGGGGCGAAGGGCACTGAAGCTTTCTTT. It encodes CASSFGLQGAKGTEAFF.

The V and J genes are TRBV5-4 and TRBJ2-5; TRBD1 agrees at 11 bases. Germline CDR1 SGHNT, CDR2 YYREEE (reference sequence). V lost 4 bases and J lost 4; bases outside the gene matches: 6. The CDR3 runs to 15 residues. CDR3 DNA: TGTGCCAGCAGCAAAGGACAGGGGGCCGGAGAGACCCAGTACTTC. Amino acids: CASSKGQGAGETQYF.

Worth noting for this clone: Different DNA sequences within this sample yield the same CDR3. The chain joins TRBV6-4 to TRBJ1-2; D is perhaps TRBD1 (5 bases). V lost 5 bases to trimming and J lost 2 bases, with 9 bases between them. CDR1 MRHNA and CDR2 SNTAGT come from the germline V gene. The CDR3 is 13 amino acids. CDR3 DNA sequence: TGTGCCAGCAGTATAGGGGTAAACTATGGCTACACCTTC. Its translation is CASSIGVNYGYTF.

The chain couples TRBV30 to TRBJ2-1; possibly TRBD2 for D (6 bases). Trimming took off 0 bases at V and 1 base at J, with 7 bases between the two ends. This CDR3 is built from 14 residues. Germline V gene sequence: CDR1 GTSNPN, CDR2 SVGIG (reference sequence). CDR3 in amino acids: CAWSVRGSYNEQFF. The CDR3 DNA reads as TGTGCCTGGAGTGTGCGGGGATCCTACAATGAGCAGTTCTTC.